Presented here are 13 T cell receptor beta chains from one specimen sequenced in a study of response to subunit inactivated influenza vaccine. TCRdb itself ran the RT-PCR reads through MiXCR, one entry per CDR3 protein. The sample contains about 700,000 distinct CDR3 sequences, approximately 14% of which appear only once. Specimen: PBMCs from blood, collected roughly 13 days after vaccination. The origin of the receptors is a man aged 50 to 60 who received an inactivated influenza vaccine.

The table lists this clonotype with a few counts. The V call is TRBV5-5, the J call TRBJ2-1; D not certain. The CDR3 runs 12 residues. Trimming took off 4 bases at V and 6 bases at J, with 8 bases between the two ends. Germline lookup yields CDR1 SGHKS and CDR2 YYEKEE (reference sequence). The CDR3 nucleotides are TGTGCCAGCAGCGCCCTGGTCAATGAGCAGTTCTTC. Amino acid sequence: CASSALVNEQFF.

This sequence joins TRBV4-2 and TRBJ2-1; D possibly matches TRBD1 or TRBD2 (7 bases each). V was trimmed by 5 bases and J by 3 bases, leaving 17 bases between them. This CDR3 region has 16 residues. From germline, CDR1 is LGHNA and CDR2 YNFKEQ. The CDR3 protein is CASSTQGGAVYNEQFF. The CDR3 region has the DNA TGTGCCAGCAGCACGCAGGGGGGGGCGGTCTACAATGAGCAGTTCTTC.

J is TRBJ1-2 and V is TRBV28, with TRBD1 identical over 9 bases. Per germline, CDR1 MDHEN and CDR2 SYDVKM. Trimming took 7 bases from V and 4 from J; bases not matched to a gene: 10. There are 15 residues in the CDR3. The CDR3 region is CASKLTGTGFYGYTF. The CDR3 coding sequence is TGTGCCAGCAAACTAACCGGGACAGGGTTCTATGGCTACACCTTC.

The table lists this clonotype with a few counts. CDR3 nucleotides: TGCAGCGTGAGTGGAGACTCCTACGAGCAGTACTTC. Protein product: CSVSGDSYEQYF. This chain connects TRBV29-1 to TRBJ2-7; D remains unclear. Germline V lookup: CDR1 SQVTM, CDR2 ANQGSEA. Trimming took off 6 bases at V and 0 bases at J, with 9 bases between the two ends. The length of the CDR3 is 12 residues.

The chain recombines TRBV29-1 with TRBJ2-7; 9 nucleotides agree with TRBD1. This CDR3 region has 12 residues. Germline assignment: CDR1 SQVTM and CDR2 ANQGSEA. V lost 5 bases and J lost 3; bases outside the gene matches: 2. CDR3: CSVMTGGYEQYF. The CDR3 bases are TGCAGCGTTATGACAGGGGGCTACGAGCAGTACTTC.

Points on this clonotype: Given a much more abundant clone one base away, this may be a read error. The rearrangement links TRBV7-2 to TRBJ2-2, with TRBD1 as a possible D gene (6 bases). This CDR3 contains 14 residues. In germline, CDR1 is SGHTA, CDR2 FQGNSA. V lost 6 bases and J lost 5, with 13 bases in between. CDR3 amino acids: CASRQSQGTGELFF. CDR3 bases: TGTGCCAGCAGACAAAGCCAGGGGACCGGGGAGCTGTTTTTT.

The chain carries TRBV6-2 or TRBV6-3 and TRBJ2-1; the match to TRBD1 covers 10 bases. The junction had 3 bases not matched to a gene; V was cut back by 5 bases and J by 2 bases. There are 15 residues in the CDR3. The V gene's germline CDR1 is MNHEY and CDR2 SVGEGT. In DNA form, the CDR3 reads TGTGCCAGCAGTGGACAGGGGGGCCCCTACAATGAGCAGTTCTTC. Amino acids: CASSGQGGPYNEQFF.

The CDR3 region has the DNA TGTGCCTGGAGTTCAGGTAGCACAGATACGCAGTATTTT. It is translated as CAWSSGSTDTQYF. This chain uses TRBV30 with TRBJ2-3; D unclear. CDR3 length: 13 residues. CDR1 GTSNPN and CDR2 SVGIG come from the germline V gene (reference sequence). Trimming removed 2 bases at V and 0 bases at J, with 6 bases between.

This chain uses TRBV11-3 with TRBJ2-1; D uncertain. This CDR3 has 15 amino acids. The germline V and J ends were trimmed by 5 bases and 4 bases, with 15 bases remaining between them. Looked up from germline, CDR1 is SGHNT and CDR2 is YENEEA. The CDR3 protein is CASSLTDGRYNEQFF. CDR3 DNA: TGTGCCAGCAGCCTAACAGACGGACGGTACAATGAGCAGTTCTTC.

The V call is TRBV7-9, the J call TRBJ1-1; a possible D gene is TRBD1 (6 bases). V lost 8 bases to trimming and J lost 7 bases, with 14 bases between them. This CDR3 is built from 12 residues. Germline assignment: CDR1 SEHNR and CDR2 FQNEAQ (reference sequence). CDR3 in DNA: TGTGCCAGCCACGCAGGGGCCCATGAAGCTTTCTTT. Encoded protein: CASHAGAHEAFF.

The rearrangement links TRBV6-2 or TRBV6-3 to TRBJ2-7; tentatively, D is TRBD2 (6 bases). Germline-derived CDR1 and CDR2 are MNHEY and SVGEGT. The CDR3 covers 18 residues. The V and J ends lost 5 bases and 4 bases respectively, with 27 bases between them. The CDR3 DNA reads TGTGCCAGCAGTCCGCCGGGGGACTTAGTATCTATTGTATACGAGCAGTACTTC. This encodes CASSPPGDLVSIVYEQYF.

The chain joins TRBV7-9 to TRBJ1-5, with D possibly matching TRBD1 (6 bases). This CDR3 region has 16 residues. Per germline, CDR1 SEHNR and CDR2 FQNEAQ (reference sequence). Trimming pared 5 bases from V and 3 bases from J, leaving 17 bases between. The CDR3 bases are TGTGCCAGCAGCAGCTACAGGGTTGGTATCAATCAGCCCCAGCATTTT. It yields the protein CASSSYRVGINQPQHF.

The sample holds a few counts of this clonotype. This chain joins TRBV5-1 and TRBJ2-7; no clear D gene. The ends were cut back, 0 bases at V and 0 bases at J, with 7 bases in the middle. The CDR3 consists of 14 residues. Germline values: CDR1 SGHRS, CDR2 YFSETQ. The CDR3 bases are TGCGCCAGCAGCTTGGGGTATAGCTCCTACGAGCAGTACTTC. Translated: CASSLGYSSYEQYF.